These T cell receptor beta chains were read from a single sample in a study of radiotherapy plus CTLA-4 blockade in lung cancer. The method was immunoSEQ multiplex PCR; TCRdb's version includes in-frame clones alone and lacks a portion of them. The repertoire holds some 66,000 clones, with over 80% as singletons. Sequencing was performed on peripheral blood, taken from a patient treated with radiotherapy plus ipilimumab. These receptors came from a human donor with non-small cell lung cancer who had a partial response to radiotherapy plus ipilimumab. Both conserved end residues are part of each CDR3.

>TRBJ2-2|19|TRBV19
CASSIGRASGFSNTGELFF
>TRBJ2-2|15|TRBV2
CASRPNIVLTGELFF
>TRBJ2-2|15|TRBV19
CASSMDRVVTGELFF
>TRBJ1-4|16|TRBV7-8
CASSLAYRTGGEKLFF
>TRBJ1-4|15|TRBV2
CASSEVQGAGEKLFF
>TRBJ1-2|15|TRBV19
CASTKGGQRLRGYTF
>TRBJ2-3|14|TRBV2
CASSELPEAGTQYF
>TRBJ2-2|16|TRBV27
CASRSRDRADTGELFF
>TRBJ2-5|14|TRBV30
CAWSPGTGQETQYF
>TRBJ2-3|13|TRBV2
CASRGGSVDTQYF
>TRBJ2-7|13|TRBV5-1
CASSPTGDYEQYF
>TRBJ2-7|15|TRBV2
CASTLTRDRGHEQYF
>TRBJ2-1|14|TRBV29-1
CSVDYGVSYSEQFF
>TRBJ2-3|13|TRBV29-1
CSYRPVGGDTQYF
>TRBJ2-5|16|TRBV5-6
CASSFRGQGGQETQYF
>TRBJ1-4|14|TRBV18
CASSPLATNEKLFF
>TRBJ2-7|16|TRBV5-1
CASSVEPGQGMYEQYF
>TRBJ2-7|14|TRBV2
CASVRAGGFYEQYF
>TRBJ2-3|16|TRBV9
CASSAPPSGSTDTQYF